This entry describes one T cell receptor (beta chain). The repertoire was sequenced with immunoSEQ multiplex PCR; TCRdb's copy has only in-frame clones and lacks some. This sample has 25,000 to 35,000 clones, with about three quarters found just once. These data come from a study of OX40 agonist ivuxolimab in advanced cancers. As for the study in general: In this trial design, patients received ivuxolimab intravenously at 0.01 to 10 mg/kg every 2 weeks.

The CDR3 covers 12 residues. The V gene's germline CDR1 is MNHEY and CDR2 SVGAGI. Trimming pared 4 bases from V and 14 bases from J, leaving 14 bases between. The origin of this receptor is an adult with an advanced solid tumor such as melanoma, head and neck, liver or kidney cancer. This sample comprised CD4+ or CD8+ T cells sorted from blood, obtained in a trial of the OX40 agonist ivuxolimab. The rearrangement joins TRBV6-5 to TRBJ1-4; D not certain. For the CDR3, the DNA is TGTGCCAGCAGTTCGGACCGGTCTTTGCTGTTTTTT. This encodes CASSSDRSLLFF.